Listed below are T cell receptor beta chains from one sample, sequenced in a study of cytomegalovirus exposure and HLA in healthy donors. Assay used: immunoSEQ multiplex PCR; TCRdb lists only in-frame clones, some missing. Across about 160,000 clones, the top ten clones capture roughly 2% of the sample. The source material was PBMCs. These receptors all come from a man aged 30-40 years in good health and CMV-seronegative. Each CDR3 is given with its conserved first and last residue.

J gene,V gene,CDR3 protein
TRBJ2-7,TRBV28,CASSFTYEQYF
TRBJ2-1,TRBV6-6,CASSQGWEQFF
TRBJ1-1,TRBV18,CASSEQGVVTEAFF
TRBJ2-7,TRBV7-6,CASSSGLAGGPLSYEQYF
TRBJ2-2,TRBV5-1,CASSLPQGGTGELFF
TRBJ2-1,TRBV7-6,CASSTYPRQGNEQFF
TRBJ2-7,TRBV11-3,CASSVEESYEQYF
TRBJ2-2,TRBV29-1,CSTRKGQGNTGELFF
TRBJ2-3,TRBV30,CAWSRSPVADTQYF
TRBJ2-1,TRBV6-5,CASSSSGNYNEQFF
TRBJ2-7,TRBV7-2,CASSDDRGSYYEQYF
TRBJ1-2,TRBV6-6,CASSEGTGGKYGYTF
TRBJ2-3,TRBV5-1,CASSFVREGRATQYF
TRBJ1-1,TRBV7-3,CASSYGTDSNTEAFF
TRBJ2-7,TRBV7-2,CASSLARGSEQYF
TRBJ2-6,TRBV13,CASSSVANPSVHSGANVLTF
TRBJ2-1,TRBV18,CVSSGSPAQGIYNEQFF
TRBJ1-1,TRBV7-8,CASSLLGGTLEAFF
TRBJ1-5,TRBV19,CASRTTGVNQPQHF
TRBJ1-6,TRBV10-3,CAISNGQHNSPLHF
TRBJ2-7,TRBV11-3,CASSFSGLAGNEQYF
TRBJ1-2,TRBV21-1,CASSNLSAEDRVFPGLYGYTF
TRBJ2-2,TRBV21-1,CASSKALEQPNTGELFF
TRBJ2-1,TRBV18,CASSPGGSSYNEQFF
TRBJ1-4,TRBV27,CASSGTGGYDEKLFF
TRBJ1-5,TRBV10-2,CASMRQGARNQPQHF
TRBJ1-5,TRBV10-3,CAISGVRENQPQHF
TRBJ1-5,TRBV7-2,CASTQRDQPQHF
TRBJ2-4,TRBV5-6,CASSLRRDRAKNIQYF
TRBJ2-6,TRBV2,CASGYRQSGANVLTF
TRBJ2-1,TRBV6-5,CASSYMGGVYNEQFF
TRBJ2-7,TRBV27,CASSSGGVPVGQYF
TRBJ2-2,TRBV7-2,CASSLQSAANTGELFF
TRBJ2-1,TRBV9,CASSDHSQASGRGYNEQFF
TRBJ1-5,TRBV4-1,CASSQLLGLSSNQPQHF
TRBJ2-7,TRBV28,CASSLTLANHEQYF
TRBJ1-1,TRBV12-5,CASEGSVMNTEAFF
TRBJ2-5,TRBV30,CAWTPGTGGETQYF
TRBJ1-6,TRBV30,CAWTGRVYSPLHF
TRBJ2-1,TRBV7-2,CASSSLPGLAGDNEQFF
TRBJ1-2,TRBV5-1,CASSSRTGDYGYTF
TRBJ1-3,TRBV21-1,CASSKTLGQIKFSGNTIYF
TRBJ2-3,TRBV5-1,CASSFGAGGGWTDTQYF
TRBJ2-1,TRBV2,CASSGRLAGYNEQFF
TRBJ1-5,TRBV6-5,CASSLRHDSNQPQHF
TRBJ2-1,TRBV19,CASSIKRISYNEQFF